This T cell receptor beta chain appears in the sequencing data of a study of T cell repertoires in cytomegalovirus infection. Trimming pared 4 bases from V and 1 base from J, leaving 23 bases between. Germline V gene data show CDR1 as MNHEY and CDR2 as SVGAGI. The CDR3 length is 19 residues. MiXCR, applied by TCRdb to the reads, yields one record per CDR3 protein. The profile shows some 100,000 distinct CDR3 sequences, about 28% of them singletons. Notes on this clonotype: Antigen specificity is unknown.

The V call is TRBV6-5, the J call TRBJ2-1, with D perhaps matching TRBD1 (6 bases). The TCR was taken from a human donor in good health (CMV status not recorded). Some clones in this sample may be carry-over from other donors' samples. The sample in question was CD8+ T cells from cultured PBMCs, obtained from culture after CMV antigen stimulation. CDR3 protein: CASSFEKTGKRLSYNEQFF. The CDR3 DNA follows: TGTGCCAGCAGTTTCGAAAAAACAGGGAAAAGACTGTCCTACAATGAGCAGTTCTTC.